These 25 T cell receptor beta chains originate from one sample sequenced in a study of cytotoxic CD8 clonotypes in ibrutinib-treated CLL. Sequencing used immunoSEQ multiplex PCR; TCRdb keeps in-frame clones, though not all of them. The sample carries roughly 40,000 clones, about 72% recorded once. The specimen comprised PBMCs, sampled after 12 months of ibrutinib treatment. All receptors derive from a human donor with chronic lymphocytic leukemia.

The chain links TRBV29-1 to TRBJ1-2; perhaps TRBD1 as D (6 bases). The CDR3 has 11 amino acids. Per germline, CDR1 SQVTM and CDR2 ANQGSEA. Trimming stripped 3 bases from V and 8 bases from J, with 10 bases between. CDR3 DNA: TGCAGCGTTGACCGGGGGCACGGCTACACCTTC. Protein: CSVDRGHGYTF.

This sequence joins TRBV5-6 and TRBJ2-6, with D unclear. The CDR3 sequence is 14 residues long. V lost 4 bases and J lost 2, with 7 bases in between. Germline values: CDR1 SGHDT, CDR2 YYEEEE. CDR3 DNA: TGTGCCAGCAGCGGTTGGACTGGGGCCAACGTCCTGACTTTC. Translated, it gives CASSGWTGANVLTF.

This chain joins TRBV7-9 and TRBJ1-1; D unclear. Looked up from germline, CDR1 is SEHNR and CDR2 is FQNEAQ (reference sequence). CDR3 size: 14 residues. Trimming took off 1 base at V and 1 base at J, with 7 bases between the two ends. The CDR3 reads CASSLGTRNTEAFF. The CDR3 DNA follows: TGTGCCAGCAGCTTAGGAACAAGGAACACTGAAGCTTTCTTT.

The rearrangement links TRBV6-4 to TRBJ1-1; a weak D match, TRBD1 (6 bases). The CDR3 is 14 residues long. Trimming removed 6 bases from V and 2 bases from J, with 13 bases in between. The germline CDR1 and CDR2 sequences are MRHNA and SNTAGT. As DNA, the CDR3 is TGTGCCAGCAGGGACAGACCACAAAACACTGAAGCTTTCTTT. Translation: CASRDRPQNTEAFF.

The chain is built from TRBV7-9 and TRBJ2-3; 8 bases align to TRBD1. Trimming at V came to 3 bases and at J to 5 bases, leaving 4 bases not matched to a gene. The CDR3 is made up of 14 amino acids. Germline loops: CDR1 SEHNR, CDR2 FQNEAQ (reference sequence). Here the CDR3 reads CASSLTGVGDTQYF. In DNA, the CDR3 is TGTGCCAGCAGCTTGACAGGGGTGGGAGATACGCAGTATTTT.

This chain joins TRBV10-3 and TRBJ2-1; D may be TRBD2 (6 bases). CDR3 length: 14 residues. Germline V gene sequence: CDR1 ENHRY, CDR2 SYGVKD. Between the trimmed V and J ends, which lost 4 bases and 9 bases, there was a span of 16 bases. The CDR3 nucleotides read TGTGCCATCAGTGGGGGGACCCGGGGGACTGAGCAGTTCTTC. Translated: CAISGGTRGTEQFF.

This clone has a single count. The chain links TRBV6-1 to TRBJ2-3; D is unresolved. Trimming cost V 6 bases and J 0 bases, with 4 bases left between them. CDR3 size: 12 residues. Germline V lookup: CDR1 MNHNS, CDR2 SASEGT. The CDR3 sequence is CASRMSTDTQYF. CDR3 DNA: TGTGCCAGCAGGATGAGCACAGATACGCAGTATTTT.

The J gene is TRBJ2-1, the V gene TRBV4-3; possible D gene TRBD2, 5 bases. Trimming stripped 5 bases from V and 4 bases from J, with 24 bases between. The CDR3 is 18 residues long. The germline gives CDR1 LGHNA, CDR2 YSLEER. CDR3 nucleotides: TGCGCCAGCAGCGAGACCGGGGTCGCGAACCTATTTTACAATGAGCAGTTCTTC. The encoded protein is CASSETGVANLFYNEQFF.

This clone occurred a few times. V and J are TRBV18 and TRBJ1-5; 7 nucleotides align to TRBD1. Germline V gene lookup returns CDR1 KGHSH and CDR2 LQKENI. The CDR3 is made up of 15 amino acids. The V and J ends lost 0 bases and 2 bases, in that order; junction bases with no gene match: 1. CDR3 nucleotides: TGTGCCAGCTCACCACCCACAGGGGGCAATCAGCCCCAGCATTTT. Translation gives CASSPPTGGNQPQHF.

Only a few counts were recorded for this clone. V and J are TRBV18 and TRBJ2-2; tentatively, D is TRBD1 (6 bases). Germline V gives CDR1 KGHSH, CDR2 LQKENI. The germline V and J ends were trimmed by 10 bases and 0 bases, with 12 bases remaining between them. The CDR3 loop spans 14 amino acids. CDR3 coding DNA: TGTGCCACCGTCAGGGACACGAACACCGGGGAGCTGTTTTTT. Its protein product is CATVRDTNTGELFF. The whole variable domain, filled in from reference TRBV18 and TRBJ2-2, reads NAGVMQNPRHLVRRRGQEARLRCSPMKGHSHVYWYRQLPEEGLKFMVYLQKENIIDESGMPKERFSAEFPKEGPSILRIQQVVRGDSAAYFCATVRDTNTGELFFGEGSRLTVL.

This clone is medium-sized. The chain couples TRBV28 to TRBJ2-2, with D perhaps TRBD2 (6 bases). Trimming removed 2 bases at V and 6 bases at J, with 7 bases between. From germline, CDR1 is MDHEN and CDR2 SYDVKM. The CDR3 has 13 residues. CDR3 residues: CASSLTSPGELFF. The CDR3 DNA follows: TGTGCCAGCAGTTTAACTAGCCCCGGGGAGCTGTTTTTT.

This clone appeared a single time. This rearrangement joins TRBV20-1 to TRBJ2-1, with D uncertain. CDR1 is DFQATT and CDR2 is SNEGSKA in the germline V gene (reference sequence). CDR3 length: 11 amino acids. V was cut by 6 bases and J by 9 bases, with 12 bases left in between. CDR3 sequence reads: CSASRELEQFF. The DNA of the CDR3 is TGCAGTGCCTCTCGTGAGCTTGAGCAGTTCTTC.

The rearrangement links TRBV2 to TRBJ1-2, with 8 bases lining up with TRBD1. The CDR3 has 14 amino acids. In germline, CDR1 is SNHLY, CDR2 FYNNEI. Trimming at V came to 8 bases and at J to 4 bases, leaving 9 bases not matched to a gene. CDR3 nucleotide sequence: TGTGCCAGCGGTTACAGGGGGTCCATCTATGGCTACACCTTC. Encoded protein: CASGYRGSIYGYTF.

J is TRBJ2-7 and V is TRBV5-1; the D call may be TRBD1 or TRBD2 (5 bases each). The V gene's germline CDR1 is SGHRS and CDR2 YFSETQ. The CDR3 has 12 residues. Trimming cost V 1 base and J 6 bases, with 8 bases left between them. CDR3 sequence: CASSLWGTEQYF. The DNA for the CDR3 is TGCGCCAGCAGCTTGTGGGGGACCGAGCAGTACTTC.

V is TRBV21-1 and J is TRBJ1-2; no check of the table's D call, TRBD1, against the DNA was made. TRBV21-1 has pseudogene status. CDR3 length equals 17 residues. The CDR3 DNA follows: TGTGCCAGCAGCAAAGATGATACCCGACAGGGACAGGGTGGCTACACCTTC. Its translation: CASSKDDTRQGQGGYTF.

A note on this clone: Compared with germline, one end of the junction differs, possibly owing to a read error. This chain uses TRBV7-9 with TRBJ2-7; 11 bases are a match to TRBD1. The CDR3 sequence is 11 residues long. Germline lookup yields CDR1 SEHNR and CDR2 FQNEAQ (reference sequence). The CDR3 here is CASSLGQGVIF. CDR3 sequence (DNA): TGTGCCAGCAGCTTGGGACAGGGGGTGATCTTC.

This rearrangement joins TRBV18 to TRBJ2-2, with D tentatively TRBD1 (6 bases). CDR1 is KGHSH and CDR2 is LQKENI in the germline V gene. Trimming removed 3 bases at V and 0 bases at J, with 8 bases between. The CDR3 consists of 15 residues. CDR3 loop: CASSPTGTNTGELFF. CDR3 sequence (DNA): TGTGCCAGCTCACCGACAGGAACGAACACCGGGGAGCTGTTTTTT.

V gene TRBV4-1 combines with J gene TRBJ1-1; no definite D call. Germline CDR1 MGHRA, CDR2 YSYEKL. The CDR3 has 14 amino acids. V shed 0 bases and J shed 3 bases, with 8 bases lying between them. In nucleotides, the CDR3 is TGCGCCAGCAGCCAAGATGGTCTTTACACTGAAGCTTTCTTT. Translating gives CASSQDGLYTEAFF.

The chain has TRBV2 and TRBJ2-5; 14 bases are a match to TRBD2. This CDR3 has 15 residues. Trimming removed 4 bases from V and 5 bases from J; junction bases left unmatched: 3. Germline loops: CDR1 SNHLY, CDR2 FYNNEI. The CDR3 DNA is TGTGCCAGCAGTGCGGGACTAGCGGGAGTCGAGACCCAGTACTTC. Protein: CASSAGLAGVETQYF.

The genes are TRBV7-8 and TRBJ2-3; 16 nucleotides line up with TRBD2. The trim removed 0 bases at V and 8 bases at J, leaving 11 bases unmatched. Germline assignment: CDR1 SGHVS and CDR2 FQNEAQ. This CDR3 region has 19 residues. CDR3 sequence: CASSLAGPGLAGGQGTQYF. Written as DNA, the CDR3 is TGTGCCAGCAGCTTAGCGGGCCCGGGACTAGCGGGAGGGCAAGGTACGCAGTATTTT.

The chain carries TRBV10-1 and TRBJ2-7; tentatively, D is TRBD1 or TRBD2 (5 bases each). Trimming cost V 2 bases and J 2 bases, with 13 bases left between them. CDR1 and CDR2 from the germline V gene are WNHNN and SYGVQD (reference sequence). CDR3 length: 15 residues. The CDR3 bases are TGCGCCAGCAGTGAGAGTATCTGGGGACCCTACGAGCAGTACTTC. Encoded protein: CASSESIWGPYEQYF.

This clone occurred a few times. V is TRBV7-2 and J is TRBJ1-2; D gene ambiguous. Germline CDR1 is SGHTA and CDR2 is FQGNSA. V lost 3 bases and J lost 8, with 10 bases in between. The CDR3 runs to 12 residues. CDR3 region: CASSLEPSGYTF. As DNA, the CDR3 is TGTGCCAGCAGCTTGGAGCCGAGCGGCTACACCTTC.

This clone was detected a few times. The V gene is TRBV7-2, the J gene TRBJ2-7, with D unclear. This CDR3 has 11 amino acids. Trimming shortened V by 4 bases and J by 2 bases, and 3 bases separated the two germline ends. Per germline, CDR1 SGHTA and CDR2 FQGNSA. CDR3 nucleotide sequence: TGTGCCAGCAGCTCCACCTACGAGCAGTACTTC. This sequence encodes CASSSTYEQYF.

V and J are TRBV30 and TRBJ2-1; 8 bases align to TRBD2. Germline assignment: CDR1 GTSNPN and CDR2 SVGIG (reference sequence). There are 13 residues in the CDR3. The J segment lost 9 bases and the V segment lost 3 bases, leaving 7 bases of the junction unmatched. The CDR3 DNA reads TGTGCCTGGAGCGAGCGGGAGTTGGGTGAGCAGTTCTTC. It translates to CAWSERELGEQFF.

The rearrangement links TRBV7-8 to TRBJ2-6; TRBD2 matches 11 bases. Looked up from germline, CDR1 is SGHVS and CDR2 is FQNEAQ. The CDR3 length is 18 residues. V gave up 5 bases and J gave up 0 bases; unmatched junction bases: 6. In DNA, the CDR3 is TGTGCCAGCAGCAAAAGACTAGCGGGGAACTCTGGGGCCAACGTCCTGACTTTC. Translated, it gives CASSKRLAGNSGANVLTF.